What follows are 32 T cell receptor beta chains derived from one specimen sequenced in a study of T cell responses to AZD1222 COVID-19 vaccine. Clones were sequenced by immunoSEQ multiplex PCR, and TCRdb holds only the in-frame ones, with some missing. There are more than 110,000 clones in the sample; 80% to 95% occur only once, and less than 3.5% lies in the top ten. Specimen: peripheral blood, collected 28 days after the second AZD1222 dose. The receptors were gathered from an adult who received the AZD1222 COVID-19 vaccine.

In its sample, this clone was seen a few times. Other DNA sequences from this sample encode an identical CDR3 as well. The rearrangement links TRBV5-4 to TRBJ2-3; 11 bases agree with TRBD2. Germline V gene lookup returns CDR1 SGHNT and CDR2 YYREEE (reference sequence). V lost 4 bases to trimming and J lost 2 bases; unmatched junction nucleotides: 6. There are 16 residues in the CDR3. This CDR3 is CASSRGTSGITDTQYF. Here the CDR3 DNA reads TGTGCCAGCAGCCGTGGGACTAGCGGTATCACAGATACGCAGTATTTT.

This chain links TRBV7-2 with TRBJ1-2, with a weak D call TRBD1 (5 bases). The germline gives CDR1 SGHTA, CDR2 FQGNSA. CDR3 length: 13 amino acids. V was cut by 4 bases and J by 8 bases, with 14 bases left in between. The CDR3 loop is CASSSRGRGGYTF. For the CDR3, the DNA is TGTGCCAGCAGCTCTCGGGGGAGAGGGGGCTACACCTTC. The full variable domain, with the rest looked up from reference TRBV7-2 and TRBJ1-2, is GAGVSQSPSNKVTEKGKDVELRCDPISGHTALYWYRQSLGQGLEFLIYFQGNSAPDKSGLPSDRFSAERTGGSVSTLTIQRTQQEDSAVYLCASSSRGRGGYTFGSGTRLTVV.

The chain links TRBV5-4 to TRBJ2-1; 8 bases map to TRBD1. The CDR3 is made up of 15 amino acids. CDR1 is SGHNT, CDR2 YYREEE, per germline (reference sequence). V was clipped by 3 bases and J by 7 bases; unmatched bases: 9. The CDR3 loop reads CASSSQDRAVNEQFF. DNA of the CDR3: TGTGCCAGCAGCTCTCAGGACAGGGCAGTAAATGAGCAGTTCTTC.

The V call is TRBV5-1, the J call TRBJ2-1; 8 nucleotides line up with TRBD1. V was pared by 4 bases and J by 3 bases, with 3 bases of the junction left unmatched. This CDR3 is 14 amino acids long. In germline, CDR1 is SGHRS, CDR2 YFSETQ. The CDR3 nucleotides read TGCGCCAGCAGCACGGGACAGGACTACAATGAGCAGTTCTTC. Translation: CASSTGQDYNEQFF.

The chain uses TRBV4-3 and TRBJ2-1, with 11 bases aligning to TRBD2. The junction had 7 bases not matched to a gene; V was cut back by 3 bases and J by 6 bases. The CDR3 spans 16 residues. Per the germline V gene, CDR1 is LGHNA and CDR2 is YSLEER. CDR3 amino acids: CASSHETSGTSNEQFF. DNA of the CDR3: TGCGCCAGCAGCCACGAGACTAGCGGGACGAGCAATGAGCAGTTCTTC.

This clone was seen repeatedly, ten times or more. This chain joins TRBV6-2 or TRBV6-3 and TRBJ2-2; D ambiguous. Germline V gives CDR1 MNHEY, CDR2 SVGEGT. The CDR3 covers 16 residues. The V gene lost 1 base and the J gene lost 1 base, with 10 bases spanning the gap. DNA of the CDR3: TGTGCCAGCAGTTACTATGCGGTCGAGAACACCGGGGAGCTGTTTTTT. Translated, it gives CASSYYAVENTGELFF.

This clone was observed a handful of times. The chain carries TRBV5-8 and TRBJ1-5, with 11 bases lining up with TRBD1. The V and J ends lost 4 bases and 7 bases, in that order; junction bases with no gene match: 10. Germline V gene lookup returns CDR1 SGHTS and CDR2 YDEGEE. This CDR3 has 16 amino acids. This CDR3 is CASSPGTGGLRQPQHF. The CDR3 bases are TGTGCCAGCAGCCCGGGGACAGGGGGATTAAGACAGCCCCAGCATTTT.

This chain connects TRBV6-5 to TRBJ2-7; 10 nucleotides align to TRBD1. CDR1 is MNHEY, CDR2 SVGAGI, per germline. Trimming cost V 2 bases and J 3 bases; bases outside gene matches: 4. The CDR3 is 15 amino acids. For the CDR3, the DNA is TGTGCCAGCAGTTACACCGGGACAGGGGTCTACGAGCAGTACTTC. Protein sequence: CASSYTGTGVYEQYF.

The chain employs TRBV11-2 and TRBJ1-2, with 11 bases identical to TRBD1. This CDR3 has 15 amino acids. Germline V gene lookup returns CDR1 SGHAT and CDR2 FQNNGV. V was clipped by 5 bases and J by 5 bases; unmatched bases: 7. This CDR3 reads CASSDPGQGVYGYTF. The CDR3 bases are TGTGCCAGCAGCGATCCGGGACAGGGGGTGTATGGCTACACCTTC.

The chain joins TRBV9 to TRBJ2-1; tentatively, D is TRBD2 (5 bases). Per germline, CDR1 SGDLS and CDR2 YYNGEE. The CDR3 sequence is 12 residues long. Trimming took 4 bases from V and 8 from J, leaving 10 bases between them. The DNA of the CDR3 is TGTGCCAGCAGCAGGACTTACGATGAGCAGTTCTTC. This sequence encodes CASSRTYDEQFF.

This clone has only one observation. DNA of the CDR3: TGCGCCAGCAGCCAATGGGGCGGGGAAAAACTGTTTTTT. Encoded protein: CASSQWGGEKLFF. V is TRBV4-3 and J is TRBJ1-4; possible D gene TRBD1, 5 bases. Deletions cut 2 bases from V and 8 bases from J, with 9 bases between. CDR3 length equals 13 residues. Germline-derived CDR1 and CDR2 are LGHNA and YSLEER.

The chain's CDR3 is CASSSLTGNQPQHF. CDR3 nucleotides: TGTGCCAGTAGCTCCTTAACTGGCAATCAGCCCCAGCATTTT. The genes are TRBV19 and TRBJ1-5; the D is unclear. From germline, CDR1 is LNHDA and CDR2 SQIVND (reference sequence). The CDR3 is made up of 14 amino acids. V was shortened by 6 bases and J by 2 bases, with 11 bases between the two germline ends.

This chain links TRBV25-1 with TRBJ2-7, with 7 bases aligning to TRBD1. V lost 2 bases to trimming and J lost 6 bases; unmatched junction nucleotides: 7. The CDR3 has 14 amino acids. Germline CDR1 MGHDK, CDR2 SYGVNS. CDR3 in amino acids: CASSERDSYFEQYF. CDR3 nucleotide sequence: TGTGCCAGCAGTGAACGGGACAGTTATTTCGAGCAGTACTTC.

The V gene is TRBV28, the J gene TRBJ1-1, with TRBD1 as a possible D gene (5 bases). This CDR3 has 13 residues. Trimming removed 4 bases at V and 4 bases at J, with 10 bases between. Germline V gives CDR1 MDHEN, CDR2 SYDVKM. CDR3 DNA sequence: TGTGCCAGCAGTTCAGGGTACGGCACTGAAGCTTTCTTT. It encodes CASSSGYGTEAFF.

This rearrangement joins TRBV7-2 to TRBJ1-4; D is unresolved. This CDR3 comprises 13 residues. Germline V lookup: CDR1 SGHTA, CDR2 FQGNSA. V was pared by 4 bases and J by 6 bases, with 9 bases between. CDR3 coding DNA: TGTGCCAGCAGCTCCGAAGCGTATGAAAAACTGTTTTTT. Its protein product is CASSSEAYEKLFF. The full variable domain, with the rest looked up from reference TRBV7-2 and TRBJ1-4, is GAGVSQSPSNKVTEKGKDVELRCDPISGHTALYWYRQSLGQGLEFLIYFQGNSAPDKSGLPSDRFSAERTGGSVSTLTIQRTQQEDSAVYLCASSSEAYEKLFFGSGTQLSVL.

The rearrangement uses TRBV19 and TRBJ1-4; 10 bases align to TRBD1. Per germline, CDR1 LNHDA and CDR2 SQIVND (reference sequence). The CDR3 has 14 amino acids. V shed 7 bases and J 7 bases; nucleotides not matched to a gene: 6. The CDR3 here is CASTATGGGEKLFF. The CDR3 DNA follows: TGTGCCAGTACCGCGACAGGGGGCGGTGAAAAACTGTTTTTT.

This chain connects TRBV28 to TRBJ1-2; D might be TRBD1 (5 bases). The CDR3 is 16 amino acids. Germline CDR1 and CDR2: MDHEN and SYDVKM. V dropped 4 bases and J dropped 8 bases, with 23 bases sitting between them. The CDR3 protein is CASSSSGTAGSWGYTF. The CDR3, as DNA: TGTGCCAGCAGTTCGTCCGGGACGGCCGGGTCGTGGGGCTACACCTTC.

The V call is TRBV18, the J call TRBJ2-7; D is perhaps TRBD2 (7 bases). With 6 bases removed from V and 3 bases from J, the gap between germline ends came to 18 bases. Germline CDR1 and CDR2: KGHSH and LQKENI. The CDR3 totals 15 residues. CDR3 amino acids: CASSPPSGTFYEQYF. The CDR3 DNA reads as TGTGCCAGCTCCCCTCCCAGCGGGACATTCTACGAGCAGTACTTC.

DNA of the CDR3: TGTGCCAGCAGTCCACCCCTTCCGGTCATGTATGGCTACACCTTC. This sequence encodes CASSPPLPVMYGYTF. V gene TRBV28 combines with J gene TRBJ1-2; no clear D gene. V was clipped by 5 bases and J by 5 bases, with 18 bases between them. CDR1 MDHEN and CDR2 SYDVKM come from the germline V gene. This CDR3 has 15 amino acids.

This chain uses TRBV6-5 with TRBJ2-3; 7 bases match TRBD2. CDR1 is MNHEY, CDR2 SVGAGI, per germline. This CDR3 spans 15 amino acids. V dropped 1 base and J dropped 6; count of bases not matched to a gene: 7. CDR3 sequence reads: CASSYLGGRWDTQYF. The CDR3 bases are TGTGCCAGCAGTTACTTGGGCGGGAGATGGGATACGCAGTATTTT.

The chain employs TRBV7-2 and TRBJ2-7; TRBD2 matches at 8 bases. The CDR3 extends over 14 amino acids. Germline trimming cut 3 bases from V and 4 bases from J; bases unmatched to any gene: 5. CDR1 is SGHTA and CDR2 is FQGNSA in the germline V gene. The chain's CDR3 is CASSFAGGLYEQYF. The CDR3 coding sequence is TGTGCCAGCAGCTTCGCGGGAGGTCTTTACGAGCAGTACTTC.

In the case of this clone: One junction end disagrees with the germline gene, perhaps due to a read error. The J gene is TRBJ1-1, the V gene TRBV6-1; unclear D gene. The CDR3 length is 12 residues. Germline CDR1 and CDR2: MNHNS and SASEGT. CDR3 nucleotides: TGTGCCAGCACTGAAAGTAACACTGAAGCTTTCTTT. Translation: CASTESNTEAFF.

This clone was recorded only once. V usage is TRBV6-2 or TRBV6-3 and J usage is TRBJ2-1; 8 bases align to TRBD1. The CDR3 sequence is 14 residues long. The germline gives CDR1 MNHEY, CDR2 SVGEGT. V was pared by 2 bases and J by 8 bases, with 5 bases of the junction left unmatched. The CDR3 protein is CASSYGTGIYEQFF. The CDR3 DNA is TGTGCCAGCAGTTACGGGACAGGAATCTATGAGCAGTTCTTC.

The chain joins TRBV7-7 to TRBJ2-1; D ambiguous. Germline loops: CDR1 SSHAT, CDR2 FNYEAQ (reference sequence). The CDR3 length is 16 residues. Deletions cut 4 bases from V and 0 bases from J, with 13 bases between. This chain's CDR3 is CASSSAALSSYNEQFF. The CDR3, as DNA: TGTGCCAGCAGCTCGGCGGCGTTGAGCTCCTACAATGAGCAGTTCTTC.

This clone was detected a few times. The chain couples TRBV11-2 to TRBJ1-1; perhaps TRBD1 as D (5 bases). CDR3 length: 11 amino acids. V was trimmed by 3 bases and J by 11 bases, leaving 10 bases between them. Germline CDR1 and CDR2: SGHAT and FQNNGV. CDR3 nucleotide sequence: TGTGCCAGCAGCTTGGGGGACTTGGCTTTCTTT. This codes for CASSLGDLAFF. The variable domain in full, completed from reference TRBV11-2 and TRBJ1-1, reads EAGVAQSPRYKIIEKRQSVAFWCNPISGHATLYWYQQILGQGPKLLIQFQNNGVVDDSQLPKDRFSAERLKGVDSTLKIQPAKLEDSAVYLCASSLGDLAFFGQGTRLTVV.

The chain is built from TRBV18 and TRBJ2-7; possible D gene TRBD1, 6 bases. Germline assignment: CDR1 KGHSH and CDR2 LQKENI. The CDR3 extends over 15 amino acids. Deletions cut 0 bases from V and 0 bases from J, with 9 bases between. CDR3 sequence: CASSPPSGHSYEQYF. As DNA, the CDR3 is TGTGCCAGCTCACCACCGTCGGGACACTCCTACGAGCAGTACTTC.

CDR3 region: CASSLIGGQETQYF. The CDR3 DNA follows: TGTGCCAGCAGCTTAATAGGGGGTCAAGAGACCCAGTACTTC. The gene calls are TRBV11-2 and TRBJ2-5, with D maybe TRBD1 (6 bases). The CDR3 has 14 residues. CDR1 is SGHAT, CDR2 FQNNGV, per germline. Trimming removed 2 bases at V and 2 bases at J, with 9 bases between.

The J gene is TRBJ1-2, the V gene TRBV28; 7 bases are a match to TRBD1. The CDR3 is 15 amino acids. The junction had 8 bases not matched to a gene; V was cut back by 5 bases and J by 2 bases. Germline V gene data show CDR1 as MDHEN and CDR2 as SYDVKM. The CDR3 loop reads CASSHLDRRNYGYTF. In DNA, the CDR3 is TGTGCCAGCAGTCATCTGGACAGGCGAAACTATGGCTACACCTTC.

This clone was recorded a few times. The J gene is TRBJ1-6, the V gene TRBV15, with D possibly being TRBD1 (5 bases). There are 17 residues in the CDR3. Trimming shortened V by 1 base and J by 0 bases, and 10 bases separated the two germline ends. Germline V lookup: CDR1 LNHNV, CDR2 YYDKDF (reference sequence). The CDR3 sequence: CATSRVQASSYNSPLHF. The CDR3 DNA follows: TGTGCCACCAGCAGAGTACAGGCGAGCTCCTATAATTCACCCCTCCACTTT.

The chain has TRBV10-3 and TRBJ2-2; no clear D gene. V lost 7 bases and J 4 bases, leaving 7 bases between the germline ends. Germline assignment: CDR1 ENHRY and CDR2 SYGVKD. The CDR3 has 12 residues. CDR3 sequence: CAITGSTGELFF. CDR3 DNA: TGTGCCATCACTGGATCCACCGGGGAGCTGTTTTTT.

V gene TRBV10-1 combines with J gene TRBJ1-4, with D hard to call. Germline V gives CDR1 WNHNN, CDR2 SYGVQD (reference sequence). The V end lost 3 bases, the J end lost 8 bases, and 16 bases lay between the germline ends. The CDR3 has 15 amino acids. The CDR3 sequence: CASSDWPGLKEKLFF. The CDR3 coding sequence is TGCGCCAGCAGTGATTGGCCTGGTCTAAAAGAAAAACTGTTTTTT.

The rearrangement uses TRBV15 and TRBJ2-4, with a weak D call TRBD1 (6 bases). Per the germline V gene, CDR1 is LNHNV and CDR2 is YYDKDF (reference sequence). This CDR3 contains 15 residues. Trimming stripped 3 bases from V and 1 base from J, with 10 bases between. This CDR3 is CATSSGQSAKNIQYF. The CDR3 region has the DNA TGTGCCACCAGCAGTGGACAGAGTGCCAAAAACATTCAGTACTTC.